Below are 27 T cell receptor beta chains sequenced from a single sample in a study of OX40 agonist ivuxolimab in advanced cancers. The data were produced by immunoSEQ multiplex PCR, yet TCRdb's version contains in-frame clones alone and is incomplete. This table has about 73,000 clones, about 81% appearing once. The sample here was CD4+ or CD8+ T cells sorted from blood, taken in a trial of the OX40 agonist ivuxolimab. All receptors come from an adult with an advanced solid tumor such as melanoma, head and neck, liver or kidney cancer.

In nucleotides, the CDR3 is TGTGCCAGCAGCGGAACGGATGGCTACACCTTC. Amino acids: CASSGTDGYTF. The V and J genes are TRBV9 and TRBJ1-2; D call uncertain. Trimming pared 3 bases from V and 6 bases from J, leaving 6 bases between. CDR3 length: 11 residues. The V gene's germline CDR1 is SGDLS and CDR2 YYNGEE.

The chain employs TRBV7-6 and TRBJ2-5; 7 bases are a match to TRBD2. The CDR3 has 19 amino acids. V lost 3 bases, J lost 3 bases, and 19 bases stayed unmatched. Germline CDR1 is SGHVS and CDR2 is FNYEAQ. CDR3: CASSFWGTRERWGKETQYF. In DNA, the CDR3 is TGTGCCAGCAGCTTTTGGGGAACGCGGGAGCGCTGGGGAAAAGAGACCCAGTACTTC.

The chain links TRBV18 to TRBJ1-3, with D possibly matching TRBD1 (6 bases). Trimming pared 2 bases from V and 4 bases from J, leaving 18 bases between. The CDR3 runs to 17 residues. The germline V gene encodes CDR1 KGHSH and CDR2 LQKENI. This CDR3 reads CASSPRQGKTGGNTIYF. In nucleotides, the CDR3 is TGTGCCAGCTCACCAAGGCAGGGGAAAACGGGAGGAAACACCATATATTTT.

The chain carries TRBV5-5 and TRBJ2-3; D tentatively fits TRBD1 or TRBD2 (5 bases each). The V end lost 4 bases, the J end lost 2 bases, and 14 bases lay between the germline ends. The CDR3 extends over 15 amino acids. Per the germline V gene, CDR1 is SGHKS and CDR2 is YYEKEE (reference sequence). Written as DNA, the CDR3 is TGTGCCAGCAGCGGGGGACCCACGACCACAGATACGCAGTATTTT. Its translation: CASSGGPTTTDTQYF.

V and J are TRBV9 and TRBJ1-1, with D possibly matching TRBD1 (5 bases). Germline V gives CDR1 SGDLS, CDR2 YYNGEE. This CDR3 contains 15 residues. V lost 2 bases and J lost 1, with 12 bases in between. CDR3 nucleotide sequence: TGTGCCAGCAGCGTTGGTTGGGGGACGAACACTGAAGCTTTCTTT. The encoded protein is CASSVGWGTNTEAFF.

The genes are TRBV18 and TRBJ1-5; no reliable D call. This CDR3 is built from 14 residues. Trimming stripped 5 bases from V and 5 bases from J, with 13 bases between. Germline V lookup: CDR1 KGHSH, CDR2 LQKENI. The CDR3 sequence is CASSSGAGDQPQHF. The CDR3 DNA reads TGTGCCAGCTCATCCGGTGCCGGTGATCAGCCCCAGCATTTT.

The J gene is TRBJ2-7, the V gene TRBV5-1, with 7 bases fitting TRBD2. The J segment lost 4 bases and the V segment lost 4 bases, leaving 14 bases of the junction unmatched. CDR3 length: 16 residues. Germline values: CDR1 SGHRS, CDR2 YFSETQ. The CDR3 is CASSGTTPIRSYEQYF. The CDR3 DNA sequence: TGCGCCAGCAGCGGGACTACCCCGATCCGGTCATACGAGCAGTACTTC.

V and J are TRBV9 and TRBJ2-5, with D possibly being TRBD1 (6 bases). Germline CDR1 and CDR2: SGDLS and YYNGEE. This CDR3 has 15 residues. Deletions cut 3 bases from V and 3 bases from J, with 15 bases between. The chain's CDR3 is CASSETPRTEETQYF. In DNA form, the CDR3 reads TGTGCCAGCAGCGAGACCCCCCGGACAGAAGAGACCCAGTACTTC.

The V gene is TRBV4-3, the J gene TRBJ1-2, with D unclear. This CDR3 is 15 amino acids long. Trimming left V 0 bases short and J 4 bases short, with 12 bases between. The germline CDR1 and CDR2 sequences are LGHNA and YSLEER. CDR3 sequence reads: CASSQETGGFYGYTF. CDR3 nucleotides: TGCGCCAGCAGCCAAGAAACGGGAGGATTCTATGGCTACACCTTC.

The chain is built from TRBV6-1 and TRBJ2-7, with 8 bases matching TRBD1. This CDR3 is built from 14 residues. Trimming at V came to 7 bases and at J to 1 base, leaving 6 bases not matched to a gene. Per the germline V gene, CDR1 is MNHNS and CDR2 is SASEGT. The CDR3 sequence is CASNKDRGSYEQYF. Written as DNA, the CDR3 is TGTGCCAGCAATAAAGACAGGGGTTCCTACGAGCAGTACTTC.

The CDR3 sequence: CAISDGGEQYF. CDR3 in DNA: TGTGCCATCAGTGATGGCGGCGAGCAGTACTTC. J is TRBJ2-7 and V is TRBV10-3, with no clear D. This CDR3 spans 11 amino acids. V gave up 3 bases and J gave up 6 bases, with 6 bases separating them. In germline, CDR1 is ENHRY, CDR2 SYGVKD.

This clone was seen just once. The CDR3 DNA is TGTGCCAGCAGCGCCGCACTAGCGGGACGCGATACGCAGTATTTT. Amino acids: CASSAALAGRDTQYF. The V and J genes are TRBV9 and TRBJ2-3; 10 positions match TRBD2. Germline trimming cut 3 bases from V and 6 bases from J; bases unmatched to any gene: 7. The germline V gene encodes CDR1 SGDLS and CDR2 YYNGEE. This CDR3 comprises 15 residues.

The CDR3 here is CASSSRTGVGQETQYF. The CDR3 DNA reads as TGTGCCAGCAGCTCGAGAACAGGGGTGGGACAAGAGACCCAGTACTTC. The V call is TRBV11-3, the J call TRBJ2-5, with 7 positions matching TRBD1. V shed 4 bases and J 2 bases; nucleotides not matched to a gene: 10. This CDR3 region has 16 residues. Germline lookup yields CDR1 SGHNT and CDR2 YENEEA.

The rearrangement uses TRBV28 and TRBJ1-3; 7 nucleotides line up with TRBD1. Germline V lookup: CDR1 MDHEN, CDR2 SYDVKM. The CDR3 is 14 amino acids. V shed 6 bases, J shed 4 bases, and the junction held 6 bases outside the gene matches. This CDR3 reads CASRTEGAGNTIYF. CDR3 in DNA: TGTGCCAGCAGAACTGAGGGGGCCGGAAACACCATATATTTT.

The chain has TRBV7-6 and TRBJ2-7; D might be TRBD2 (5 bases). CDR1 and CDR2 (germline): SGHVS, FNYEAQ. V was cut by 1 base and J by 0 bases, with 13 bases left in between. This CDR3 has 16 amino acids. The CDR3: CASSLGSGGHSYEQYF. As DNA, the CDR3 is TGTGCCAGCAGCTTAGGATCCGGCGGGCACTCCTACGAGCAGTACTTC. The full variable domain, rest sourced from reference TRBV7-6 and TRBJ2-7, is GAGVSQSPRYKVTKRGQDVALRCDPISGHVSLYWYRQALGQGPEFLTYFNYEAQQDKSGLPNDRFSAERPEGSISTLTIQRTEQRDSAMYRCASSLGSGGHSYEQYFGPGTRLTVT.

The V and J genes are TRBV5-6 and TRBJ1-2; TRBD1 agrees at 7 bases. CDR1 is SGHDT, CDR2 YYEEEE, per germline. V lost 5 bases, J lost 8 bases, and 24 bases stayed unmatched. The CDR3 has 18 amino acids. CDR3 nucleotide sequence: TGTGCCAGCAGAAAACAGGGGCCCTTCGACGGTGCACTCCTCGGCTACACCTTC. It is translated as CASRKQGPFDGALLGYTF.

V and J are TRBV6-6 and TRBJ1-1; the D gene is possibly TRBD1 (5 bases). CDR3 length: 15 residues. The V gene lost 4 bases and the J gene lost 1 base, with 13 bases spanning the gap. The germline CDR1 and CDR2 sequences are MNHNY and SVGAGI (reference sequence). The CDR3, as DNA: TGTGCCAGCAGTTCTGTGACAGCCAAGAACACTGAAGCTTTCTTT. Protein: CASSSVTAKNTEAFF.

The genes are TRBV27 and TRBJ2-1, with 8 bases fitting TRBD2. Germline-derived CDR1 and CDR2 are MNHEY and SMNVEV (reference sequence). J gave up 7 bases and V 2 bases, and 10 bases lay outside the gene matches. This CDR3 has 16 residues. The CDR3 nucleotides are TGTGCCAGCAGTTTAGTGGGACTAGTTTATGATAATGAGCAGTTCTTC. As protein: CASSLVGLVYDNEQFF.

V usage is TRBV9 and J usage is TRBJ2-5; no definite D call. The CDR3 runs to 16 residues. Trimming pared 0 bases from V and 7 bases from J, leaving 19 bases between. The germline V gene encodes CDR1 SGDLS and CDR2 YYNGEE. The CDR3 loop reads CASSVAISDNLATQYF. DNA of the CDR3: TGTGCCAGCAGCGTAGCCATTTCCGATAACCTGGCGACCCAGTACTTC.

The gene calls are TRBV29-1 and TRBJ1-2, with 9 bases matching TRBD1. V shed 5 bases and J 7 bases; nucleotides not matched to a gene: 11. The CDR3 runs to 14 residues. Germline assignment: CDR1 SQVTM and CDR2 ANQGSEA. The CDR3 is CSVRGQGGRLGYTF. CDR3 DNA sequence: TGCAGCGTTAGGGGACAGGGCGGGAGACTTGGCTACACCTTC.

CDR3 in amino acids: CASSEGPGYGYTF. The CDR3 bases are TGTGCCAGCAGTGAAGGTCCTGGCTATGGCTACACCTTC. This chain joins TRBV6-1 and TRBJ1-2; D is unclear. The germline V gene encodes CDR1 MNHNS and CDR2 SASEGT. Trimming took 1 base from V and 4 from J, leaving 7 bases between them. The CDR3 contains 13 residues.

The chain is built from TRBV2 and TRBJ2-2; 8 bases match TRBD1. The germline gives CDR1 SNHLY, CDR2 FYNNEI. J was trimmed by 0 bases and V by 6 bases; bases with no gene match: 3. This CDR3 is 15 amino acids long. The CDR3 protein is CASRETGANTGELFF. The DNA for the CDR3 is TGTGCCAGCAGAGAGACAGGGGCGAACACCGGGGAGCTGTTTTTT.

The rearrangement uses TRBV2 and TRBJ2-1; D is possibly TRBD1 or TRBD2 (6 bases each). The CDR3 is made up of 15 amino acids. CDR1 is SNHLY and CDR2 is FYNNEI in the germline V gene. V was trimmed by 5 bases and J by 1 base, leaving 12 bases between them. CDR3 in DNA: TGTGCCAGCAGTTCGACTAGGGGGTCCTACAATGAGCAGTTCTTC. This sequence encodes CASSSTRGSYNEQFF.

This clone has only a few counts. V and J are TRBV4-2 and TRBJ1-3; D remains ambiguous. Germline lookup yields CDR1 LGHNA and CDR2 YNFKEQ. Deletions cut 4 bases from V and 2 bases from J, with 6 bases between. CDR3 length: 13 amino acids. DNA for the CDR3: TGTGCCAGCAGCCCTGGCCCTGGAAACACCATATATTTT. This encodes CASSPGPGNTIYF.

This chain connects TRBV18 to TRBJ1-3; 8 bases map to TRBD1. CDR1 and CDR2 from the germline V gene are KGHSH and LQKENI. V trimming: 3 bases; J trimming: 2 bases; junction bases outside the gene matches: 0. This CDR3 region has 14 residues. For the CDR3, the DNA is TGTGCCAGCTCACCGGGACAGGCTGGAAACACCATATATTTT. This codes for CASSPGQAGNTIYF.

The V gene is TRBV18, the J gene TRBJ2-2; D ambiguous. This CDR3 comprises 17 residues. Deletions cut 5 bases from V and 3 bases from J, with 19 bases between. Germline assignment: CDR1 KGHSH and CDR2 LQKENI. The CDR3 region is CASSSKGTTTHTGELFF. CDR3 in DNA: TGTGCCAGCTCATCGAAAGGTACAACTACGCACACCGGGGAGCTGTTTTTT.

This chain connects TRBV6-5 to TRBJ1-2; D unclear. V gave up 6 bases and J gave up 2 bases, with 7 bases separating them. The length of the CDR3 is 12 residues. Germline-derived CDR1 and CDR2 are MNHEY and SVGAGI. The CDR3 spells CASSVTNYGYTF. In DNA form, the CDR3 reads TGTGCCAGCAGCGTGACGAACTATGGCTACACCTTC.